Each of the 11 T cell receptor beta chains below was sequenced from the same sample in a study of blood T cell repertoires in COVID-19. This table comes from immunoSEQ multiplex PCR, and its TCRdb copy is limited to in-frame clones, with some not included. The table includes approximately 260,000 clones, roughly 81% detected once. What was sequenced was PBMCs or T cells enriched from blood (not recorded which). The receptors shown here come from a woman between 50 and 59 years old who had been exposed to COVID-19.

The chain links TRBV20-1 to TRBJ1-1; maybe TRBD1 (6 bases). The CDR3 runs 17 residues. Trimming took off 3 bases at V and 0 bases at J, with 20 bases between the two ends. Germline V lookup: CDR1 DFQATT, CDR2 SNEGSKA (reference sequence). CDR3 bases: TGCAGTGCTAGTAGTTGGACAGACGGCGCCTTGAACACTGAAGCTTTCTTT. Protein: CSASSWTDGALNTEAFF.

CDR3 in amino acids: CASRLGGGDRPPFF. The CDR3 DNA sequence: TGTGCAAGTCGCTTAGGAGGGGGGGACAGGCCCCCTTTCTTT. This sequence joins TRBV12-2 and TRBJ1-1; whether TRBD1, the table's D call, matches the DNA was not checked. TRBV12-2 corresponds to a pseudogene. CDR3 length: 14 amino acids.

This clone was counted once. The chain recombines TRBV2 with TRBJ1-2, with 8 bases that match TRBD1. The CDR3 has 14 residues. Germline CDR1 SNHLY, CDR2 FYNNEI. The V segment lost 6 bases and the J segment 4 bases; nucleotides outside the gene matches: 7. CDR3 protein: CASRPPGGAYGYTF. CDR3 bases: TGTGCCAGCAGGCCTCCAGGGGGCGCCTATGGCTACACCTTC.

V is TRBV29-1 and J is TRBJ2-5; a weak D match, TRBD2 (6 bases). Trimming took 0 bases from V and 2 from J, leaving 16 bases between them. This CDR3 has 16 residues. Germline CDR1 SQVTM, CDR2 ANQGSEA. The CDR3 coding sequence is TGCAGCGTTGAAGACCAATCCTGGGACTTTCAAGAGACCCAGTACTTC. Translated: CSVEDQSWDFQETQYF.

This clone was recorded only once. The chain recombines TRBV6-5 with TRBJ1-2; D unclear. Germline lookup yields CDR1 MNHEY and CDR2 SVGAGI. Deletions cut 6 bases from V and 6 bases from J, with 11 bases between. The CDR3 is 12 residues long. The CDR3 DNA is TGTGCCAGCAGCCTACGGGAAGATGGCTACACCTTC. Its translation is CASSLREDGYTF.

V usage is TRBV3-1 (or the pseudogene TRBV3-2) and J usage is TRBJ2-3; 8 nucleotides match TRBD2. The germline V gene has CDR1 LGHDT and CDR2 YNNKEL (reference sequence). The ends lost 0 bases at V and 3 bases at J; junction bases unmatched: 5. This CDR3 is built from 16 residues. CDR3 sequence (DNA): TGTGCCAGCAGCCAAGATGCGGGGGGCGGGACAGATACGCAGTATTTT. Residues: CASSQDAGGGTDTQYF.

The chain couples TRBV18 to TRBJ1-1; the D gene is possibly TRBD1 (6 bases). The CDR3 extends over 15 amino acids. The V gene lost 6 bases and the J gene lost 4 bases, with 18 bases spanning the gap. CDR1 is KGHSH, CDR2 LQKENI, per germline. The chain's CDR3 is CASSAAGGGGTEAFF. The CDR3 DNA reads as TGTGCCAGCTCCGCCGCGGGGGGAGGGGGCACTGAAGCTTTCTTT.

This CDR3 is CSASGGGFYEQYF. CDR3 DNA sequence: TGCAGTGCTAGTGGTGGCGGCTTCTACGAGCAGTACTTC. V gene TRBV20-1 combines with J gene TRBJ2-7; D not resolved. There are 13 residues in the CDR3. Trimming took 3 bases from V and 3 from J, leaving 12 bases between them. The V gene's germline CDR1 is DFQATT and CDR2 SNEGSKA (reference sequence).

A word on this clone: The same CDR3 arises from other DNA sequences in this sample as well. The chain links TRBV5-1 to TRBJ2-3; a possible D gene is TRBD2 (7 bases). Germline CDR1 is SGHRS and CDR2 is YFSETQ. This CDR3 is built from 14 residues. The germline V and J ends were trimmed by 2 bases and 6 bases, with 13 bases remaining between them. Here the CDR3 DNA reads TGCGCCAGCAGCTTTGGGGGGGCAGCTGATACGCAGTATTTT. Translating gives CASSFGGAADTQYF.

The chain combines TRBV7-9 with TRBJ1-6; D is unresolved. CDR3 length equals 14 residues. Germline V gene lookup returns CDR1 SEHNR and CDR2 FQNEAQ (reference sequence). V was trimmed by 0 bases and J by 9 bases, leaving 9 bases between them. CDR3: CASSLAISVSPLHF. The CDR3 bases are TGTGCCAGCAGCTTAGCGATATCGGTTTCACCCCTCCACTTT.

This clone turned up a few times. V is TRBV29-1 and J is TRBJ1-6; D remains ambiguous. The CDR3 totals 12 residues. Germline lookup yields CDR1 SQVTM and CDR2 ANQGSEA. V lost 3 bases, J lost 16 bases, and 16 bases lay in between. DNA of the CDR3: TGCAGCGTTGACCCCGGAGCAATTAAGCTCCACTTT. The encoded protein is CSVDPGAIKLHF.